This T cell receptor (beta chain) was found in a study of blood T cell repertoires in COVID-19. Turning to the study itself: Acute and convalescent COVID-19 specimens originated in the United States, Italy and Spain.

Seattle researchers signed up patients amid active infection and tracked them longitudinally. Germline trimming cut 1 base from V and 8 bases from J; bases unmatched to any gene: 9. The CDR3 totals 17 residues. Germline lookup yields CDR1 SGHNT and CDR2 YENEEA. Per the original data handling: From reference gene primer amplification, estimates of nucleated cell counts were derived. Sequencing used immunoSEQ multiplex PCR; TCRdb keeps in-frame clones, though not all of them. That table is the source of V, J and clone size, and D and trimming were worked out from the DNA. The sample includes over 250,000 clones, about nine tenths of them seen just once.

The source is a woman aged 50 to 60 with COVID-19, enrolled during active disease. The sample taken for sequencing was peripheral blood. The rearrangement uses TRBV11-3 and TRBJ2-1; TRBD2 matches at 12 bases. The CDR3 protein is CASSLGSLAGGGHEQFF. The CDR3 DNA reads as TGTGCCAGCAGCTTAGGGTCCCTAGCGGGGGGGGGCCATGAGCAGTTCTTC.